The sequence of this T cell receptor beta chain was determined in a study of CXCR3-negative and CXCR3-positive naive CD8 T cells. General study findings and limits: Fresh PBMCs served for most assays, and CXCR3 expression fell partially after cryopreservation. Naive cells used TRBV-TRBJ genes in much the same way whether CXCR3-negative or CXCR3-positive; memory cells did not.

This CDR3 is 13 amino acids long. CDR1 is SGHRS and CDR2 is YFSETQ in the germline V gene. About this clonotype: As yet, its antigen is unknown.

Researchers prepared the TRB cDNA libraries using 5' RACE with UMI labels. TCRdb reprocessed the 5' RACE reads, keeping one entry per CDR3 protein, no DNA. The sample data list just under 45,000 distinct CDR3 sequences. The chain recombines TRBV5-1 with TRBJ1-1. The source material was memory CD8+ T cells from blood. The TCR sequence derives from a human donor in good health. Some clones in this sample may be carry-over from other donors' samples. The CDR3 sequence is CASSLADFTEAFF.